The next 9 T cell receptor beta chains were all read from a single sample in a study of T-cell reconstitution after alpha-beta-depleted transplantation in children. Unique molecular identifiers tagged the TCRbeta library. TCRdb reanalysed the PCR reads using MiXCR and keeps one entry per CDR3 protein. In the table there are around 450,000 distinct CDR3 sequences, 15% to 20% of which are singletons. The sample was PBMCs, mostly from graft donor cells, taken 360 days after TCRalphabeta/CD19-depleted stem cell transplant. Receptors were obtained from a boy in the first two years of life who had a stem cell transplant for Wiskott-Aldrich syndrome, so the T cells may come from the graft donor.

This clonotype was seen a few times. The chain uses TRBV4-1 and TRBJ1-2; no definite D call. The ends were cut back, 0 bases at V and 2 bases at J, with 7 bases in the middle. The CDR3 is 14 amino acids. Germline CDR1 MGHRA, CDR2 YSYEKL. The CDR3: CASSQDRINYGYTF. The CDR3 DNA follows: TGCGCCAGCAGCCAAGATAGGATCAACTATGGCTACACCTTC.

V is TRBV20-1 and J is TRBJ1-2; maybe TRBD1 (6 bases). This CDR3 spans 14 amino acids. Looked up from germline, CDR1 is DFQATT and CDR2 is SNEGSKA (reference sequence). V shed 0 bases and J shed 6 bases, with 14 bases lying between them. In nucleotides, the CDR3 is TGCAGTGCTAGAGATTGGGTTCCAGGGGATGGCTACACCTTC. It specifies CSARDWVPGDGYTF.

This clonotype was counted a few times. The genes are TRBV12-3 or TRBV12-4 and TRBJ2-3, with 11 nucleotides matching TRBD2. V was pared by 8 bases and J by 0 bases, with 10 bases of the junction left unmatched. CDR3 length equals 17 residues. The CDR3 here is CASRSGGATFSTDTQYF. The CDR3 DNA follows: TGTGCCAGCCGTAGCGGGGGGGCGACATTTAGCACAGATACGCAGTATTTT.

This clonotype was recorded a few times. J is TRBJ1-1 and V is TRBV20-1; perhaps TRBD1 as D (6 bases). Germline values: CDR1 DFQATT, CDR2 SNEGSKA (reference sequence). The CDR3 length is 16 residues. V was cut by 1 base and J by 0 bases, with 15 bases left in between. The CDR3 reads CSARALGGTMNTEAFF. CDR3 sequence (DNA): TGCAGTGCTAGAGCCCTGGGAGGGACAATGAACACTGAAGCTTTCTTT.

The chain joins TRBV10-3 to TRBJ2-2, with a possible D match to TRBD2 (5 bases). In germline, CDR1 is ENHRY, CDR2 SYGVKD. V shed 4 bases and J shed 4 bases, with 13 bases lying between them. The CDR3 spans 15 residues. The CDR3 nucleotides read TGTGCCATCAGTGTCCGGGGTCCAGGCACCGGGGAGCTGTTTTTT. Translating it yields CAISVRGPGTGELFF.

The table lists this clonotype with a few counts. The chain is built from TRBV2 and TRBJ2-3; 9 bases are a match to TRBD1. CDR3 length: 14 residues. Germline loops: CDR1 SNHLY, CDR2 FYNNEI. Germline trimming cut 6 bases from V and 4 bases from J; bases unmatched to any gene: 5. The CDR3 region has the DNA TGTGCCAGCAGCCGGGACAGGGCCCCAGATACGCAGTATTTT. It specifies CASSRDRAPDTQYF.

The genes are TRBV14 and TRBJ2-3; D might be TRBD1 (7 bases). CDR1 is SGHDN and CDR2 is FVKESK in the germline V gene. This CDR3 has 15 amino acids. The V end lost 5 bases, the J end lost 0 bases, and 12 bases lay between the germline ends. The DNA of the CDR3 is TGTGCCAGCAGCACCCCAGGGGGGAGCACAGATACGCAGTATTTT. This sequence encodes CASSTPGGSTDTQYF.

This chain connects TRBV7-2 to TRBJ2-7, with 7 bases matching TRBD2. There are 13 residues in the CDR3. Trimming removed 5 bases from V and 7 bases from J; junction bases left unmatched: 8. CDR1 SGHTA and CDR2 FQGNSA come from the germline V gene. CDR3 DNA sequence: TGTGCCAGCAGCCCTAAGGGACTAATGGAGCAGTACTTC. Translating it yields CASSPKGLMEQYF.

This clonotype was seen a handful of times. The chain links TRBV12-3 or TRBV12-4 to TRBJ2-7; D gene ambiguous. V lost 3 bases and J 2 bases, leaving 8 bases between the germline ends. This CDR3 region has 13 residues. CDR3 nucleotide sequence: TGTGCCAGCAGTTTCTGGCAAACCTACGAGCAGTACTTC. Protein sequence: CASSFWQTYEQYF.